The present entry profiles one T cell receptor beta chain with its context. Its antigen is still unknown. This record belongs to a study of T cell responses to AZD1222 COVID-19 vaccine. Overall study findings and caveats: Within unmutated variant regions lay the reported targets of nearly half of spike-specific TCRs.

Using immunoSEQ multiplex PCR, the repertoire was profiled, and TCRdb retains in-frame clones only, with some absent. The repertoire holds 240,000 or so clones, with just over 90% as singletons. Germline lookup yields CDR1 MGHRA and CDR2 YSYEKL. The CDR3 spans 15 residues. With V trimmed by 2 bases and J by 3 bases, 5 bases remained unmatched. This TCR was sampled from an adult in good health. The sequencing used peripheral blood, collected on day 0 of AZD1222 vaccination. The genes are TRBV4-1 and TRBJ1-1, with 8 bases matching TRBD1. CDR3 loop: CASSQPDRGDTEAFF. DNA for the CDR3: TGCGCCAGCAGCCAACCAGACAGGGGAGACACTGAAGCTTTCTTT.